This TCR beta chain appears in the sequencing data of a study of vaccination and CD4 T cells after COVID-19. Overall study: Median time from COVID diagnosis to post-COVID sampling was under 120 days (35 to 161). Stimuli were overlapping spike peptide pools of SARS-CoV-2 and three common cold coronaviruses (HCoV-NL63, HCoV-OC43, HCoV-229E). Study-level points and caveats: Only after vaccination were a median 86.3% of convalescents' reactive clones seen.

Oncomine TCR Beta short-read sequencing was applied to DNA from cultured CD4+ T cells. TCRdb re-derived calls from the PCR reads in MiXCR, one entry per CDR3 protein. The data show some 10,000 distinct CDR3 sequences, with about 40% seen just once and about a fifth held by the top ten. V lost 1 base and J 0 bases, leaving 10 bases between the germline ends. Germline V gene lookup returns CDR1 SGHVS and CDR2 FQNEAQ. This CDR3 has 17 amino acids. Of note for this clonotype: Its specificity is not known.

Noted treatment: approximately nine-day PBMC culture with coronavirus spike peptide pools or control peptides (ViraFEST assay). A half-volume replacement of the medium with fresh IL-2 medium was performed on days 3 and 7. Input material: CD4+ T cells from blood, cultured in vitro. The sequence was collected from a human donor who had recovered from COVID-19. The V gene is TRBV7-8, the J gene TRBJ2-6, with D unclear. In DNA form, the CDR3 reads TGTGCCAGCAGCTTAGTAATCGTGCCCTCTGGGGCCAACGTCCTGACTTTC. The encoded protein is CASSLVIVPSGANVLTF.